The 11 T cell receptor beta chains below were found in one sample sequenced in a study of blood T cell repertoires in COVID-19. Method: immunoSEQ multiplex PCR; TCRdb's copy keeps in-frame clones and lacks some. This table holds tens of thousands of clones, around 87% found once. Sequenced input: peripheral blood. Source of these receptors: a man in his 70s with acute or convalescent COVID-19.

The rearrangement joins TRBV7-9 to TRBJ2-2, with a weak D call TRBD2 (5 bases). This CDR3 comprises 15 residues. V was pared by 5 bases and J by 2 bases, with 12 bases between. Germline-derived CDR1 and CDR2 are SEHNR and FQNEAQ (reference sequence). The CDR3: CASSQKGSNTGELFF. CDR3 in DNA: TGTGCCAGCAGCCAAAAAGGGAGTAACACCGGGGAGCTGTTTTTT.

This chain's CDR3 is CATRLGATGANVLTF. The CDR3 nucleotides read TGTGCCACCCGACTTGGTGCTACTGGGGCCAACGTCCTGACTTTC. The chain recombines TRBV19 with TRBJ2-6, with D hard to call. The CDR3 extends over 15 amino acids. CDR1 LNHDA and CDR2 SQIVND come from the germline V gene (reference sequence). Trimming removed 10 bases at V and 2 bases at J, with 15 bases between.

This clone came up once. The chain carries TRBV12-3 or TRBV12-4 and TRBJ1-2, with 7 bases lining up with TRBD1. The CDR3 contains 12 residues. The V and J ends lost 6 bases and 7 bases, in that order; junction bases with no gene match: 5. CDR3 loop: CASSLTGTGYTF. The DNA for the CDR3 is TGTGCCAGCAGCCTGACAGGGACTGGCTACACCTTC.

As DNA, the CDR3 is TGTGCCAGCAGTGACGGGGGGAGGAACACTGAAGCTTTCTTT. It codes for CASSDGGRNTEAFF. The J gene is TRBJ1-1, the V gene TRBV2, with D maybe TRBD1 (5 bases). Germline lookup yields CDR1 SNHLY and CDR2 FYNNEI. V gave up 3 bases and J gave up 1 base, with 9 bases separating them. The CDR3 is made up of 14 amino acids.

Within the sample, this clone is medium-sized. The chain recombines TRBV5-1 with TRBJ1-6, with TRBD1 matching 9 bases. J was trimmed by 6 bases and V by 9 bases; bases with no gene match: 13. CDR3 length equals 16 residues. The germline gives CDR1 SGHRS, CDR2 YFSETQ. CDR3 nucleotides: TGCGCCACCCCCCGGGACAGGGTATGGGGTAATTCACCCCTCCACTTT. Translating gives CATPRDRVWGNSPLHF. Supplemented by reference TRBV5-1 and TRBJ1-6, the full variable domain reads KAGVTQTPRYLIKTRGQQVTLSCSPISGHRSVSWYQQTPGQGLQFLFEYFSETQRNKGNFPGRFSGRQFSNSRSEMNVSTLELGDSALYLCATPRDRVWGNSPLHFGNGTRLTVT.

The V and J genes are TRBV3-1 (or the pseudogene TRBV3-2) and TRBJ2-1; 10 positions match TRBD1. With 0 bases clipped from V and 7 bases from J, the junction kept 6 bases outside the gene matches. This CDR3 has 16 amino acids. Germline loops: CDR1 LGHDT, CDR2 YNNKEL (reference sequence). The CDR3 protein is CASSQEGTGARNEQFF. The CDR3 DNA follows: TGTGCCAGCAGCCAAGAAGGGACAGGGGCAAGAAATGAGCAGTTCTTC.

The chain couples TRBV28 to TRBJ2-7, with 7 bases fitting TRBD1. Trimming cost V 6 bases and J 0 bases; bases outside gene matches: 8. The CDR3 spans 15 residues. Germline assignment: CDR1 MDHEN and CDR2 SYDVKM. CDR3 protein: CASRLRGLSSYEQYF. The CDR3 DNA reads TGTGCCAGCAGGTTGAGGGGGCTCAGCTCCTACGAGCAGTACTTC.

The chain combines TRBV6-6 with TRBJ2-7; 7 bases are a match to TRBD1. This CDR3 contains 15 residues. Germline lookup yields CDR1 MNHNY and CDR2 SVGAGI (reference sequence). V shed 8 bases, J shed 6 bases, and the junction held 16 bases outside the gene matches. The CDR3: CASLQQGPIGGEQYF. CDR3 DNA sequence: TGTGCCAGCCTACAACAGGGGCCCATTGGGGGCGAGCAGTACTTC.

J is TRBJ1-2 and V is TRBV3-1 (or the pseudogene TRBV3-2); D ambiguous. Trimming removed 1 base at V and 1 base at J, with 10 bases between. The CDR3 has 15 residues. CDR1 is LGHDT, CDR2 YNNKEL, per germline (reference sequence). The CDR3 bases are TGTGCCAGCAGCCAAGCGGTAGGGAGTAACTATGGCTACACCTTC. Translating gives CASSQAVGSNYGYTF.

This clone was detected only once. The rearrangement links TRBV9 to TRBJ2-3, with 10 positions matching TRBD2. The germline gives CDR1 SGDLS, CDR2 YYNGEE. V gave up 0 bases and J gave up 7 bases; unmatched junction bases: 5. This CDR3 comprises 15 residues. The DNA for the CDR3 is TGTGCCAGCAGCGTAGAGGCTAGCGGGAGTTATACGCAGTATTTT. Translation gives CASSVEASGSYTQYF.

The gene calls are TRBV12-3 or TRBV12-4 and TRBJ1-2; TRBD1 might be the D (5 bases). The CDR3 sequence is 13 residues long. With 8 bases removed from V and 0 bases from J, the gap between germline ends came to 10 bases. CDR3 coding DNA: TGTGCCAGCGGGGCCCAAGCTAACTATGGCTACACCTTC. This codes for CASGAQANYGYTF.